This passage covers 20 T cell receptor beta chains from one sample sequenced in a study of response to subunit inactivated influenza vaccine. TCRdb processed the RT-PCR reads anew with MiXCR; each CDR3 protein has one entry. The sample lists 500,000 to 550,000 distinct CDR3 sequences, 20% to 25% seen once, with roughly 2.8% in the top ten. The sample was also linked to a second study, of T cells expressing NK-cell markers. That source adds: The authors generated TCR beta cDNA through 5'RACE template switching with UMIs.

The starting material was CD4+ T cells sorted from PBMCs, obtained 11 to 12 days after vaccination. The receptors originated from a man aged 50 to 59 who received an inactivated influenza vaccine.

The chain employs TRBV7-9 and TRBJ2-4; D is ambiguous. The CDR3 has 14 residues. CDR1 SEHNR and CDR2 FQNEAQ come from the germline V gene (reference sequence). The V gene lost 4 bases and the J gene lost 5 bases, with 12 bases spanning the gap. CDR3 coding DNA: TGTGCCAGCAGCTCCCATATTGGAGAAAACATTCAGTACTTC. Translated, it gives CASSSHIGENIQYF.

This clonotype was found once. The chain links TRBV10-2 to TRBJ1-3; weak D call: TRBD1 (6 bases). Trimming left V 3 bases short and J 0 bases short, with 12 bases between. Germline V gives CDR1 WSHSY, CDR2 SAAADI. The CDR3 is 16 residues long. The CDR3 sequence is CASSEPRQASGNTIYF. Here the CDR3 DNA reads TGCGCCAGCAGTGAACCTCGACAGGCCTCTGGAAACACCATATATTTT.

The CDR3 spells CASSLMATGAEQYF. CDR3 DNA: TGTGCCAGCAGCTTGATGGCGACAGGGGCCGAGCAGTACTTC. This chain joins TRBV2 and TRBJ2-7, with 8 bases fitting TRBD1. CDR1 and CDR2 from the germline V gene are SNHLY and FYNNEI. Losses at the gene ends were 6 bases for V and 6 bases for J; bases not matched to a gene: 10. This CDR3 is 14 amino acids long.

This clonotype was seen a handful of times. J is TRBJ1-2 and V is TRBV7-9; D not certain. This CDR3 has 12 amino acids. From germline, CDR1 is SEHNR and CDR2 FQNEAQ (reference sequence). V was cut by 7 bases and J by 8 bases, with 14 bases left in between. The CDR3 here is CASKETEDGYTF. As DNA, the CDR3 is TGTGCCAGCAAAGAAACCGAGGACGGCTACACCTTC.

This clonotype has more than one count but fewer than ten. The gene calls are TRBV20-1 and TRBJ2-1; the D call may be TRBD1 or TRBD2 (5 bases each). From germline, CDR1 is DFQATT and CDR2 SNEGSKA (reference sequence). The CDR3 consists of 12 residues. The V end lost 3 bases, the J end lost 8 bases, and 11 bases lay between the germline ends. CDR3 in amino acids: CSASLLGDEQFF. The CDR3 nucleotides are TGCAGTGCTAGCCTTTTGGGGGATGAGCAGTTCTTC.

At least ten counts were recorded for this clonotype. The V and J genes are TRBV7-8 and TRBJ2-1; the match to TRBD1 covers 7 bases. The J segment lost 3 bases and the V segment lost 1 base, leaving 9 bases of the junction unmatched. CDR3 length equals 17 residues. CDR1 is SGHVS and CDR2 is FQNEAQ in the germline V gene. CDR3 loop: CASSLGRQGPSYNEQFF. As DNA, the CDR3 is TGTGCCAGCAGCTTAGGGAGACAGGGCCCAAGCTACAATGAGCAGTTCTTC.

This clonotype was seen a handful of times. The CDR3 loop is CASSIGMIRLAGETGTDTQYF. As DNA, the CDR3 is TGTGCCAGCAGTATTGGTATGATACGACTAGCGGGAGAAACTGGGACAGATACGCAGTATTTT. This sequence joins TRBV6-2 or TRBV6-3 and TRBJ2-3; 12 nucleotides align to TRBD2. Per the germline V gene, CDR1 is MNHEY and CDR2 is SVGEGT. V shed 5 bases and J 3 bases; nucleotides not matched to a gene: 21. The CDR3 runs to 21 residues.

The chain uses TRBV18 and TRBJ1-2; 10 bases map to TRBD1. The CDR3 covers 15 residues. The ends lost 4 bases at V and 6 bases at J; junction bases unmatched: 8. The V gene's germline CDR1 is KGHSH and CDR2 LQKENI. The CDR3: CASSQLGQGTDGYTF. The CDR3 DNA reads as TGTGCCAGCTCACAACTGGGACAGGGGACGGATGGCTACACCTTC.

V usage is TRBV10-3 and J usage is TRBJ2-6, with TRBD1 matching 9 bases. The CDR3 loop spans 17 amino acids. Germline values: CDR1 ENHRY, CDR2 SYGVKD. V lost 6 bases, J lost 0 bases, and 6 bases stayed unmatched. The CDR3, as DNA: TGTGCCATCAGAAAAGGGACAGGGAGCTCTGGGGCCAACGTCCTGACTTTC. The encoded protein is CAIRKGTGSSGANVLTF.

The rearrangement joins TRBV5-1 to TRBJ2-6; D possibly corresponds to TRBD1 (6 bases). CDR1 and CDR2 (germline): SGHRS, YFSETQ. The CDR3 is 19 residues long. The V end lost 1 base, the J end lost 0 bases, and 17 bases lay between the germline ends. The CDR3 DNA follows: TGCGCCAGCAGCTTGAATTTTCAGGGGTCCTCCTCTGGGGCCAACGTCCTGACTTTC. The encoded protein is CASSLNFQGSSSGANVLTF.

This clonotype has just a few counts. The chain links TRBV20-1 to TRBJ1-1; the D gene is possibly TRBD1 (5 bases). V shed 3 bases and J shed 0 bases, with 8 bases lying between them. CDR1 DFQATT and CDR2 SNEGSKA come from the germline V gene (reference sequence). The CDR3 runs to 13 residues. The DNA for the CDR3 is TGCAGTGCTAGTTTAGGGGTGAACACTGAAGCTTTCTTT. It specifies CSASLGVNTEAFF.

This clonotype has only a few counts. This chain's CDR3 is CASSLRGGSYTEAFF. The CDR3 coding sequence is TGTGCCAGCAGCTTAAGGGGGGGCTCGTACACTGAAGCTTTCTTT. The gene calls are TRBV7-2 and TRBJ1-1; D might be TRBD1 (6 bases). Trimming shortened V by 2 bases and J by 3 bases, and 13 bases separated the two germline ends. The germline CDR1 and CDR2 sequences are SGHTA and FQGNSA. This CDR3 is 15 amino acids long.

Only a few counts were recorded for this clonotype. CDR3 nucleotides: TGCGCCAGCAGCTTGGCCCTAGCGAAAACAGATACGCAGTATTTT. Protein sequence: CASSLALAKTDTQYF. The chain uses TRBV5-1 and TRBJ2-3, with D tentatively TRBD2 (6 bases). Germline CDR1 and CDR2: SGHRS and YFSETQ. The CDR3 totals 15 residues. The V end was cut by 0 bases, the J end by 3 bases, with 11 bases between. The full variable domain, rest sourced from reference TRBV5-1 and TRBJ2-3, is KAGVTQTPRYLIKTRGQQVTLSCSPISGHRSVSWYQQTPGQGLQFLFEYFSETQRNKGNFPGRFSGRQFSNSRSEMNVSTLELGDSALYLCASSLALAKTDTQYFGPGTRLTVL.

This clonotype has only a few counts. This rearrangement joins TRBV24-1 to TRBJ2-2; perhaps TRBD2 as D (5 bases). V was pared by 0 bases and J by 6 bases, with 10 bases between. In germline, CDR1 is KGHDR, CDR2 SFDVKD. The CDR3 has 15 amino acids. The CDR3, as DNA: TGTGCCACCAGTGATTTGCGGTCGGGGTCCGGGGAGCTGTTTTTT. Encoded protein: CATSDLRSGSGELFF.

This clonotype was observed once. The chain employs TRBV20-1 and TRBJ2-3; D possibly uses TRBD1 or TRBD2 (5 bases each). CDR1 is DFQATT and CDR2 is SNEGSKA in the germline V gene (reference sequence). This CDR3 is built from 15 residues. Trimming removed 1 base from V and 6 bases from J, with 17 bases in between. CDR3 sequence: CSARGDHEGSDTQYF. The CDR3 region has the DNA TGCAGTGCTAGAGGGGACCACGAGGGGTCGGATACGCAGTATTTT.

V gene TRBV5-4 combines with J gene TRBJ2-5, with 7 positions matching TRBD1. Germline V gene lookup returns CDR1 SGHNT and CDR2 YYREEE (reference sequence). The CDR3 has 15 amino acids. V shed 2 bases and J 4 bases; nucleotides not matched to a gene: 8. The CDR3 is CASSFTGTEGETQYF. For the CDR3, the DNA is TGTGCCAGCAGCTTCACCGGGACAGAGGGAGAGACCCAGTACTTC.

The genes are TRBV6-5 and TRBJ1-2, with a possible D match to TRBD1 (6 bases). The CDR3 runs to 16 residues. V gave up 0 bases and J gave up 2 bases, with 13 bases separating them. CDR1 is MNHEY, CDR2 SVGAGI, per germline. The CDR3 region is CASSYSTQGVNYGYTF. In nucleotides, the CDR3 is TGTGCCAGCAGTTACTCGACACAGGGTGTCAACTATGGCTACACCTTC.

This clonotype has more than one count but fewer than ten. The V call is TRBV7-3, the J call TRBJ2-2; 11 bases map to TRBD2. V was clipped by 2 bases and J by 6 bases; unmatched bases: 2. Germline V gene lookup returns CDR1 SGHTA and CDR2 FQGTGA. The CDR3 sequence is 15 residues long. The CDR3 nucleotides read TGTGCCAGCAGCTTAGCTAGCGGGAGGTCCGGGGAGCTGTTTTTT. This translates into CASSLASGRSGELFF.

This clonotype was recorded a few times. The CDR3 coding sequence is TGTGCCAGCAGCGCCCGACAGGGGACTGGAAACACCATATATTTT. This gives the protein CASSARQGTGNTIYF. The chain joins TRBV9 to TRBJ1-3, with TRBD1 identical over 8 bases. Trimming took 3 bases from V and 2 from J; bases not matched to a gene: 4. Germline V gives CDR1 SGDLS, CDR2 YYNGEE. The CDR3 consists of 15 residues.

Of note for this clonotype: The junction and the germline gene differ at one end; a read error may be behind it. The chain recombines TRBV5-1 with TRBJ2-3; D could derive from TRBD1 or TRBD2 (5 bases each). Germline V gene data show CDR1 as SGHRS and CDR2 as YFSETQ. CDR3 length equals 14 residues. The CDR3 region has the DNA TGCGCCAGCAACTTGGGGCGGGTCGGGGATACGCAGTATTTT. Its translation: CASNLGRVGDTQYF.